This T cell receptor (beta chain) was observed in a study of T cell changes during pregnancy in multiple sclerosis. Clones were read by immunoSEQ multiplex PCR, and TCRdb kept only the in-frame ones, dropping some. The repertoire holds fewer than 55,000 clones, with 90% as singletons. The CDR3 is 14 residues long. The V end lost 0 bases, the J end lost 6 bases, and 9 bases lay between the germline ends. Looked up from germline, CDR1 is WNHNN and CDR2 is SYGVQD (reference sequence). The source is a female donor in good health, enrolled as a control in a pregnancy study. The sequencing here drew on peripheral blood, taken after pregnancy. This chain uses TRBV10-1 with TRBJ2-1; no definite D call. This CDR3 reads CASSESQRANEQFF. DNA of the CDR3: TGCGCCAGCAGTGAGTCTCAGCGAGCCAATGAGCAGTTCTTC.